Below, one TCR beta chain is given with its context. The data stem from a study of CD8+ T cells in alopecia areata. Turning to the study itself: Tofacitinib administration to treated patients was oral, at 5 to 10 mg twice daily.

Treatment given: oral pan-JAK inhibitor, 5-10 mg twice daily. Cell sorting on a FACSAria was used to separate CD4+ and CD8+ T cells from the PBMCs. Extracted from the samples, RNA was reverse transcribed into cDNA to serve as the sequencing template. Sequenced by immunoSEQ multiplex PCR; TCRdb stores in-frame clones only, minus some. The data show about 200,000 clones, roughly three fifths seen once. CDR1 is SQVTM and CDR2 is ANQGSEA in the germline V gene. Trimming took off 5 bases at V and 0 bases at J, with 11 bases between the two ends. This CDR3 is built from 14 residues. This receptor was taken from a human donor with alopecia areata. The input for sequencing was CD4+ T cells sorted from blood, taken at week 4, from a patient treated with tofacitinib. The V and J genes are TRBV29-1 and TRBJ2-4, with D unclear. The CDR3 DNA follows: TGCAGCGTTAAAGGCCGGTTAGCCAAAAACATTCAGTACTTC. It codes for CSVKGRLAKNIQYF.